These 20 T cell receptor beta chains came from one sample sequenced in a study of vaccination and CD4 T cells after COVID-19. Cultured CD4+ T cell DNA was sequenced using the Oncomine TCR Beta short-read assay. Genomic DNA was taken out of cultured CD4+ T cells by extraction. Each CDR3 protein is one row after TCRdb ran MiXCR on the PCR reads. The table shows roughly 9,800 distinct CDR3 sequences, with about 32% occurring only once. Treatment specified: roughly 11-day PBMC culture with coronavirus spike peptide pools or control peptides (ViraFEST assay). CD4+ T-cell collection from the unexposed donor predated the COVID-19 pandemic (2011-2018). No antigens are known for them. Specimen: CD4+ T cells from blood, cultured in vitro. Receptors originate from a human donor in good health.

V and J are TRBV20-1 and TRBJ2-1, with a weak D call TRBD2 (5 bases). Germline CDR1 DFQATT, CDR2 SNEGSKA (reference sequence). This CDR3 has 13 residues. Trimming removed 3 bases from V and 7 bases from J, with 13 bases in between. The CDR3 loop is CSASLLARNEQFF. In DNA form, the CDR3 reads TGCAGTGCTAGTCTCCTAGCCAGGAATGAGCAGTTCTTC.

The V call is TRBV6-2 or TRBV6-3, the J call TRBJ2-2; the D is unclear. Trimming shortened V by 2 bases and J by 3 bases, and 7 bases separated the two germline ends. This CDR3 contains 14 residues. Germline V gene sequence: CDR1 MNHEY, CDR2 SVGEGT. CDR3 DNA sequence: TGTGCCAGCAGTTACCCCAGATACACCGGGGAGCTGTTTTTT. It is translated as CASSYPRYTGELFF.

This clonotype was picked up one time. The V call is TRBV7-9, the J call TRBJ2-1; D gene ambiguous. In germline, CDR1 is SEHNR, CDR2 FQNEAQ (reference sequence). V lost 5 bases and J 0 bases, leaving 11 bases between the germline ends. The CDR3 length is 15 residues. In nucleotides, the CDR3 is TGTGCCAGCAGCCCCGGCCGGAGCTCCTACAATGAGCAGTTCTTC. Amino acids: CASSPGRSSYNEQFF.

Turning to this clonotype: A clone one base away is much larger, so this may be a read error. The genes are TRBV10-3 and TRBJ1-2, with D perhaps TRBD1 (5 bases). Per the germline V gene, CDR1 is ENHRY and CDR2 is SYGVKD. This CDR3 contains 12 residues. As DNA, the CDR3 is TGTGCCACGCTAGGGACCAACTGTGGCTACACCTTC. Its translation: CATLGTNCGYTF.

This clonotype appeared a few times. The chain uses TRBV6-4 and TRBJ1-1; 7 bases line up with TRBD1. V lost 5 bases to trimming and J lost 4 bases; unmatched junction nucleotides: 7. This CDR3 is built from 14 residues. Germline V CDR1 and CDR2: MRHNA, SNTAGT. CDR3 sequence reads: CASSFNAGGTEAFF. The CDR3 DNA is TGTGCCAGCAGTTTTAATGCAGGGGGCACTGAAGCTTTCTTT.

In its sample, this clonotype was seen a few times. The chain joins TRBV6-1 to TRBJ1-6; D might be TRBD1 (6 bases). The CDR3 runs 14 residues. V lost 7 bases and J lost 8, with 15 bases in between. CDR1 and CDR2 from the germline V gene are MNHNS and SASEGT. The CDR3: CASTPHRVDSPLHF. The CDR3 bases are TGTGCCAGCACCCCTCACAGGGTGGATTCACCCCTCCACTTT.

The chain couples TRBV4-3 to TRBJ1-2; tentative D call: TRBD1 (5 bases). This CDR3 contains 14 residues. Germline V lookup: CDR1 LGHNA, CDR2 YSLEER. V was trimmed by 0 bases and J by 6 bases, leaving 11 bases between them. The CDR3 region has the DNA TGCGCCAGCAGCCAAGACGCAGGGACCCATGGCTACACCTTC. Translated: CASSQDAGTHGYTF.

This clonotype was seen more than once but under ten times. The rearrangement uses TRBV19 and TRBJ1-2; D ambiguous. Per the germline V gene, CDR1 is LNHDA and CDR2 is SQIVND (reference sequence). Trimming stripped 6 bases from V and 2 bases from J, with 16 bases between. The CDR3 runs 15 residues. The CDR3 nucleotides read TGTGCCAGTAGCAATCCAAAAGGGCTGAACTATGGCTACACCTTC. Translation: CASSNPKGLNYGYTF. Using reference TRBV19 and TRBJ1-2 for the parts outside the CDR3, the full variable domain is DGGITQSPKYLFRKEGQNVTLSCEQNLNHDAMYWYRQDPGQGLRLIYYSQIVNDFQKGDIAEGYSVSREKKESFPLTVTSAQKNPTAFYLCASSNPKGLNYGYTFGSGTRLTVV.

For the CDR3, the DNA is TGCAGTGCTAGAGAAATAGCGGGAGGGCCGGATACGCAGTATTTT. Amino acid sequence: CSAREIAGGPDTQYF. This chain connects TRBV20-1 to TRBJ2-3; 11 bases are shared with TRBD2. This CDR3 comprises 15 residues. Per germline, CDR1 DFQATT and CDR2 SNEGSKA (reference sequence). J lost 6 bases, V lost 0 bases, and 5 bases had no gene match.

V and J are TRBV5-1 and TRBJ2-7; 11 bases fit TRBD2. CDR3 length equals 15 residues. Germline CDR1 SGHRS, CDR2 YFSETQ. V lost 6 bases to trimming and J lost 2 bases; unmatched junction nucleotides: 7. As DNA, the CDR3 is TGCGCCAGCATGCCTGGGACTAGCGGAGCCTACGAGCAGTACTTC. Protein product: CASMPGTSGAYEQYF.

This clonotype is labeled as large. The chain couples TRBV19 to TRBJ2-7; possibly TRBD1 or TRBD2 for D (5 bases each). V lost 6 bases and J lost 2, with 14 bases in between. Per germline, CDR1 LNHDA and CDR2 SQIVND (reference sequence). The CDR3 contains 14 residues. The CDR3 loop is CASSVGAAAYEQYF. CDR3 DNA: TGTGCCAGTAGCGTCGGGGCCGCAGCCTACGAGCAGTACTTC. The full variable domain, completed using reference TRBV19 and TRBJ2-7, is DGGITQSPKYLFRKEGQNVTLSCEQNLNHDAMYWYRQDPGQGLRLIYYSQIVNDFQKGDIAEGYSVSREKKESFPLTVTSAQKNPTAFYLCASSVGAAAYEQYFGPGTRLTVT.

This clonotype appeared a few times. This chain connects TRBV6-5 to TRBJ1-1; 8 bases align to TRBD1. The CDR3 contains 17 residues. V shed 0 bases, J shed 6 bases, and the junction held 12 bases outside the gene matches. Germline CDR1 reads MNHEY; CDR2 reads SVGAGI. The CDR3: CASSYSPWGRGLAEAFF. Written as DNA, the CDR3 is TGTGCCAGCAGTTACTCCCCCTGGGGCAGGGGGCTCGCTGAAGCTTTCTTT.

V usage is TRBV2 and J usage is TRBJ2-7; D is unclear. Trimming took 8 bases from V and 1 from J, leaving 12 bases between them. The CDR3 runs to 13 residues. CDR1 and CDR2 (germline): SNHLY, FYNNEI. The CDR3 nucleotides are TGTGCCAGCTCACCGGGCCCGTCCTACGAGCAGTACTTC. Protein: CASSPGPSYEQYF.

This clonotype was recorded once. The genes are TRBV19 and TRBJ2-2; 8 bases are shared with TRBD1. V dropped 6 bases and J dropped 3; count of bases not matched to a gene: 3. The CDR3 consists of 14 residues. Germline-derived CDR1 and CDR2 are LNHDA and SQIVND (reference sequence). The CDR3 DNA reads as TGTGCCAGTAGGCTACAGGGGGACACCGGGGAGCTGTTTTTT. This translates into CASRLQGDTGELFF.

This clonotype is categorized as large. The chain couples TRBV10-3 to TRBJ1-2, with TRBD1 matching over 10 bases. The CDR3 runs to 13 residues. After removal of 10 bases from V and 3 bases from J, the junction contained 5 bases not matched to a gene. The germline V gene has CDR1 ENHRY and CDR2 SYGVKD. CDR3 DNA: TGTGCCACTACGACAGGGGGCGACTATGGCTACACCTTC. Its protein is CATTTGGDYGYTF.

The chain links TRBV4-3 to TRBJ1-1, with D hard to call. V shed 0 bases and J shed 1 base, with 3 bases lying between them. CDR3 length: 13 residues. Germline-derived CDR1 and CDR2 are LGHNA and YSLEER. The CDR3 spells CASSQDRNTEAFF. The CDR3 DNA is TGCGCCAGCAGCCAAGATAGGAACACTGAAGCTTTCTTT.

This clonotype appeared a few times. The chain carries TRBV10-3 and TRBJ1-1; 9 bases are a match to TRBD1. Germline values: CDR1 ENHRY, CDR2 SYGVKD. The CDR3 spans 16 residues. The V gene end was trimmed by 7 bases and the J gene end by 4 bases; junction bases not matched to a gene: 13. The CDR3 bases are TGTGCCATCACACTCGGGACAGGGATACGGAGCACTGAAGCTTTCTTT. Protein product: CAITLGTGIRSTEAFF.

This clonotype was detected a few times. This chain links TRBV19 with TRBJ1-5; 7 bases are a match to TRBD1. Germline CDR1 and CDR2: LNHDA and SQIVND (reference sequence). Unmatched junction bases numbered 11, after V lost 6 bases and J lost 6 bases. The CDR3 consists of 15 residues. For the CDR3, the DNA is TGTGCCAGTAGGCCGAGGGGGACAGTCGGTCAGCCCCAGCATTTT. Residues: CASRPRGTVGQPQHF. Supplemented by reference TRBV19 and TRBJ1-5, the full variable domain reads DGGITQSPKYLFRKEGQNVTLSCEQNLNHDAMYWYRQDPGQGLRLIYYSQIVNDFQKGDIAEGYSVSREKKESFPLTVTSAQKNPTAFYLCASRPRGTVGQPQHFGDGTRLSIL.

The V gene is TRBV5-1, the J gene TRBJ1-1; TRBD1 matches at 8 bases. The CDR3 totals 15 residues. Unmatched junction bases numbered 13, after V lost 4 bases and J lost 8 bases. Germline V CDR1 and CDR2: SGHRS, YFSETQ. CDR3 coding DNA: TGCGCCAGCAGCACGGGACAGGTACCTTTGACCGAAGCTTTCTTT. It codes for CASSTGQVPLTEAFF.

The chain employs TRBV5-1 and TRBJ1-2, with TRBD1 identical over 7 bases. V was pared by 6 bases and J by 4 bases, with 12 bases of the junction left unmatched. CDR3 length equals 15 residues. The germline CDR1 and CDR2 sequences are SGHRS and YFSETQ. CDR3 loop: CASKGVDRNSYGYTF. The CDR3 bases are TGCGCCAGCAAGGGGGTGGACAGGAATAGCTATGGCTACACCTTC.